The text below deals with one T cell receptor beta chain. Based on its abundance in the sample, this clonotype is large (0.1 to 1%). This clone's antigen is unknown. No base qualities exist here, and no much larger clone lies one base off it. CDR1 is given as SGHRS and CDR2 as YFSETQ, both from the germline V gene. V loses 4 bases of germline sequence and J loses 0 bases, and the interval between the two ends is 5 bases. The CDR3 has 13 amino acids, counting the end cysteine and phenylalanine. The CDR3 DNA has 39 bases and is translated from base 1. The source of the sample is a study. Data came from an Illumina MiSeq. TCRdb took the public reads, trimmed them with fastp at Q25, ran MiXCR for clone calling and kept in-frame beta chains. When rows share a CDR3 protein, they turn into one entry using the most common DNA and genes. A total of 1,500 to 2,000 distinct CDR3 sequences appear in this sample, 8.3% of them only once. Less than 15% of the sample is taken by the ten largest.

The chain employs TRBV5-1 and TRBJ1-5; no D segment can be confidently identified. The sequence came from a human donor with rheumatoid arthritis. The sequenced sample consisted of CD4+ T cells from peripheral blood. The CDR3 amino acid sequence is: CASSQYSNQPQHF. The DNA sequence is as follows: TGCGCCAGCAGCCAGTATAGCAATCAGCCCCAGCATTTT.